This T cell receptor (beta chain) was sequenced in a study of shared clonotypes between healthy human individuals. Study summary: Every donor yielded three CD4 naive, three CD4 memory, two CD8 naive and one CD8 memory plate.

Libraries were prepared by immunoSEQ multiplex PCR; TCRdb keeps only in-frame clonotypes and omits some of them. The sample has around 700,000 clones; less than 85% are singletons. Recent acute infections and vaccinations were absent in the healthy HIV-negative adult donors. The CDR3 is 13 amino acids. CDR1 and CDR2 from the germline V gene are SGHRS and YFSETQ. V lost 4 bases to trimming and J lost 2 bases, with 10 bases between them. This receptor was identified in a woman aged 30 to 39 in good health. The chain is built from TRBV5-1 and TRBJ2-7; maybe TRBD1 (6 bases). Material for sequencing was memory CD4+ T cells sorted from blood. This sample's subset: CD45RA-negative fraction. The CDR3 protein is CASSRTETYEQYF. In DNA, the CDR3 is TGCGCCAGCAGCCGGACAGAAACCTACGAGCAGTACTTC.